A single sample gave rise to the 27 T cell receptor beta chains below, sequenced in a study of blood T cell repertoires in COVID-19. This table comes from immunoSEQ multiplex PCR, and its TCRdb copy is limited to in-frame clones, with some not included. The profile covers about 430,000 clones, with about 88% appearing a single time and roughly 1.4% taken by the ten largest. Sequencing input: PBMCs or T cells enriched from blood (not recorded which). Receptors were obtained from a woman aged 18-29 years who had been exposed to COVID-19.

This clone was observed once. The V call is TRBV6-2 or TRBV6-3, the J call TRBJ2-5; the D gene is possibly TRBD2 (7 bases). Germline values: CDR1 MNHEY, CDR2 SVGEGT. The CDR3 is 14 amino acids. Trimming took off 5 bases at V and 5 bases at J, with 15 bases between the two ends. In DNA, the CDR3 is TGTGCCAGCAGTATGGGGGGGGGCGGTGAGACCCAGTACTTC. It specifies CASSMGGGGETQYF.

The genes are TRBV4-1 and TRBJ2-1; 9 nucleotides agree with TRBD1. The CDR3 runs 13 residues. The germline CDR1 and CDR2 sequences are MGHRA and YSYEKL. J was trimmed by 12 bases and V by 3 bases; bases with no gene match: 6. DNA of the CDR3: TGCGCCAGCAGCCAGGACAGGGGATCGGGGCAGTTCTTC. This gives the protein CASSQDRGSGQFF.

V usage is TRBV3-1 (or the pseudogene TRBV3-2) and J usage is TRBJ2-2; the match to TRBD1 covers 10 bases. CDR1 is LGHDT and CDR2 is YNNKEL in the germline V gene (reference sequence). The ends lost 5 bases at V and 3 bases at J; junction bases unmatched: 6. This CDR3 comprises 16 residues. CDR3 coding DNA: TGTGCCAGCAGCTTCGCCGGGACAGGGGACACCGGGGAGCTGTTTTTT. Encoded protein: CASSFAGTGDTGELFF.

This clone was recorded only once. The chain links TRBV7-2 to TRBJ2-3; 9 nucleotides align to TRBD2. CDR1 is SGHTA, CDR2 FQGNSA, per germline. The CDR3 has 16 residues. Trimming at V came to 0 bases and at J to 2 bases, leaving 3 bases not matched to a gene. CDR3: CASSLAPSGTTDTQYF. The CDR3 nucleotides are TGTGCCAGCAGCTTAGCGCCTAGCGGGACCACAGATACGCAGTATTTT. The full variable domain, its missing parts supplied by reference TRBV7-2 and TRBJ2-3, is GAGVSQSPSNKVTEKGKDVELRCDPISGHTALYWYRQSLGQGLEFLIYFQGNSAPDKSGLPSDRFSAERTGGSVSTLTIQRTQQEDSAVYLCASSLAPSGTTDTQYFGPGTRLTVL.

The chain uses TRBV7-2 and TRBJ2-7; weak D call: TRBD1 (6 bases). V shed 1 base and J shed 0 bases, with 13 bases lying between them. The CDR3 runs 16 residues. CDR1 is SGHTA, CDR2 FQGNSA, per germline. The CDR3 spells CASSLEGQGSSYEQYF. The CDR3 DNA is TGTGCCAGCAGCTTAGAGGGTCAGGGGTCCTCCTACGAGCAGTACTTC.

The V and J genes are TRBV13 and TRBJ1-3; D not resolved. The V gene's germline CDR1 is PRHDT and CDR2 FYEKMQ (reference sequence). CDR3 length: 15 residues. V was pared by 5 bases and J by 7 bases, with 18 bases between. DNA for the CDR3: TGTGCCAGCAGCGGAGGTCCCGATTATCGGAACACCATATATTTT. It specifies CASSGGPDYRNTIYF. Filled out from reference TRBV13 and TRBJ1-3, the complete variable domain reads AAGVIQSPRHLIKEKRETATLKCYPIPRHDTVYWYQQGPGQDPQFLISFYEKMQSDKGSIPDRFSAQQFSDYHSELNMSSLELGDSALYFCASSGGPDYRNTIYFGEGSWLTVV.

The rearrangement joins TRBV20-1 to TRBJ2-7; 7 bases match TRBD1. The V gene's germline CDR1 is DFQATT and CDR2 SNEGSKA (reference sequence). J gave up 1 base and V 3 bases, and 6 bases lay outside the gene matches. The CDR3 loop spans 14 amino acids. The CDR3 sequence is CSASKGAGSYEQYF. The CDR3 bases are TGCAGTGCTAGTAAGGGGGCTGGGTCCTACGAGCAGTACTTC.

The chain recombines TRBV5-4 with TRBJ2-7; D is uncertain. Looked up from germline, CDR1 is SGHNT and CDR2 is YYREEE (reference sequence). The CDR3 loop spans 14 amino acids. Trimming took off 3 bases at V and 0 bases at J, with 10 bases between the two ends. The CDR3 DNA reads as TGTGCCAGCAGCTCCGCCCCAGGCTCCTACGAGCAGTACTTC. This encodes CASSSAPGSYEQYF.

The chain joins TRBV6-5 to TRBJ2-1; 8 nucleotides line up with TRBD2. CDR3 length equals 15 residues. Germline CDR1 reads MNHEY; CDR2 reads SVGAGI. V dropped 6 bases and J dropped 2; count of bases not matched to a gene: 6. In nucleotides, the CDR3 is TGTGCCAGCAGCCGTACTAGCGGCCCCTACAATGAGCAGTTCTTC. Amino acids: CASSRTSGPYNEQFF.

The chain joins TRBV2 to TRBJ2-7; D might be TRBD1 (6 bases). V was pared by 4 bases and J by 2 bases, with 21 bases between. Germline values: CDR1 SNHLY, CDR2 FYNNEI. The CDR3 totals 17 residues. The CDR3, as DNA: TGTGCCAGCAGTGGGCGCCTTGGGGGCGACTCTCCCTACGAGCAGTACTTC. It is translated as CASSGRLGGDSPYEQYF.

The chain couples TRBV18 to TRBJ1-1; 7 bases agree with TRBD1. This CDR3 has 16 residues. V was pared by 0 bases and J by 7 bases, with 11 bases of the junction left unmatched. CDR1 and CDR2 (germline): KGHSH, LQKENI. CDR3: CASSPPAGGEHSEAFF. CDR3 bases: TGTGCCAGCTCACCACCGGCAGGGGGTGAACATAGTGAAGCTTTCTTT.

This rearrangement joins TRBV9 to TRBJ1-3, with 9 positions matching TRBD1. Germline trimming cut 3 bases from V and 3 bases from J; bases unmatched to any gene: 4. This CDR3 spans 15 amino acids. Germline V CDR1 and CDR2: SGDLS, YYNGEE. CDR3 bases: TGTGCCAGCAGCGCGAGGACAGGGGATGGAAACACCATATATTTT. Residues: CASSARTGDGNTIYF. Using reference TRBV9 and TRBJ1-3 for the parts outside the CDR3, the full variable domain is DSGVTQTPKHLITATGQRVTLRCSPRSGDLSVYWYQQSLDQGLQFLIQYYNGEERAKGNILERFSAQQFPDLHSELNLSSLELGDSALYFCASSARTGDGNTIYFGEGSWLTVV.

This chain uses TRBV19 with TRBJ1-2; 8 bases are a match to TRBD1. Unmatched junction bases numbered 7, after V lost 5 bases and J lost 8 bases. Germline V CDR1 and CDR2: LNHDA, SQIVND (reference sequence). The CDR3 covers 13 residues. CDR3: CASSPGQASGYTF. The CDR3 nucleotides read TGTGCCAGTAGTCCGGGACAGGCCTCGGGCTACACCTTC.

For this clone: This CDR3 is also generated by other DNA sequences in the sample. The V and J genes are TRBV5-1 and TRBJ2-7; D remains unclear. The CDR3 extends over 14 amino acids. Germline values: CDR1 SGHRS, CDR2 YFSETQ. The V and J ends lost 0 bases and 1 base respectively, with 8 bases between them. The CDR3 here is CASSLVPGSYEQYF. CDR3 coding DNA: TGCGCCAGCAGCTTGGTTCCGGGTTCCTACGAGCAGTACTTC.

The CDR3 coding sequence is TGTGCCAGCAGCCAAGTAATAGCCCCCCTCGAGCAGTACTTC. Translated, it gives CASSQVIAPLEQYF. The chain has TRBV4-2 and TRBJ2-7; D unclear. This CDR3 has 14 amino acids. Germline V gene data show CDR1 as LGHNA and CDR2 as YNFKEQ. V lost 1 base to trimming and J lost 6 bases, with 13 bases between them.

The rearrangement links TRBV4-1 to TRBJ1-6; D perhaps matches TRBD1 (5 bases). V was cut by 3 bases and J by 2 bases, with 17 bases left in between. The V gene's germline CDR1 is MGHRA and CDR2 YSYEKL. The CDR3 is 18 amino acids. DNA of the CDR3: TGCGCCAGCAGCCATCACCCGGGGGGTCGGACCTATAATTCACCCCTCCACTTT. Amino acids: CASSHHPGGRTYNSPLHF.

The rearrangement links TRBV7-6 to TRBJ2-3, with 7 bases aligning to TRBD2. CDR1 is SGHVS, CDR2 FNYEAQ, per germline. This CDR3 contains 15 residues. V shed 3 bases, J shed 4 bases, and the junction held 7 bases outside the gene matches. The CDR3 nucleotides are TGTGCCAGCAGCTTTGGCCTAGCGGCCCCAGATACGCAGTATTTT. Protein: CASSFGLAAPDTQYF.

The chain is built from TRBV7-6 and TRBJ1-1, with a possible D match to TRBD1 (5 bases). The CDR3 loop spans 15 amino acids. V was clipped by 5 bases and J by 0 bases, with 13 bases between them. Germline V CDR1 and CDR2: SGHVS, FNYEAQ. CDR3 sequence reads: CASSPQEGMNTEAFF. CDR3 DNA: TGTGCCAGCAGCCCTCAGGAGGGGATGAACACTGAAGCTTTCTTT.

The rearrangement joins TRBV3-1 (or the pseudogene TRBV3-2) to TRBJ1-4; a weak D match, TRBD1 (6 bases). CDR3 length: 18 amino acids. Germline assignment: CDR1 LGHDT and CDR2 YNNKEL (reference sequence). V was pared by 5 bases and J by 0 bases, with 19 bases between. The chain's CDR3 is CASSWGQAFVSTNEKLFF. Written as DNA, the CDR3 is TGTGCCAGCAGCTGGGGGCAGGCCTTCGTCTCAACTAATGAAAAACTGTTTTTT.

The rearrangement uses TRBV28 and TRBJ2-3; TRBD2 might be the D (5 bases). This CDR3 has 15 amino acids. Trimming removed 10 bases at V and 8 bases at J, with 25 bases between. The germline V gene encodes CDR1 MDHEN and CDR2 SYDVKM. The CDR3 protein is CATTLPGSDVGTQYF. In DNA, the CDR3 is TGTGCCACCACCCTGCCGGGATCCGACGTTGGTACGCAGTATTTT.

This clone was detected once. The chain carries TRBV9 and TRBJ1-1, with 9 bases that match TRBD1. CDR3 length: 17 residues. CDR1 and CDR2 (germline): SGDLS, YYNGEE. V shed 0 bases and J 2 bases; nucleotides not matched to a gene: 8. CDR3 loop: CASSVGPQGQGNTEAFF. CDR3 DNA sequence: TGTGCCAGCAGCGTAGGACCTCAGGGACAGGGAAACACTGAAGCTTTCTTT.

CDR3 loop: CASSLGAGNTEAFF. DNA for the CDR3: TGTGCCAGCAGCTTAGGCGCGGGGAACACTGAAGCTTTCTTT. The rearrangement links TRBV7-9 to TRBJ1-1; no firm D call. The CDR3 extends over 14 amino acids. Trimming left V 1 base short and J 1 base short, with 7 bases between. The germline V gene has CDR1 SEHNR and CDR2 FQNEAQ (reference sequence).

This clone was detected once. The CDR3, as DNA: TGTGCCAGCAGCTACCGGGACGGGGGGGCCTACGAGCAGTACTTC. Translated: CASSYRDGGAYEQYF. The rearrangement links TRBV2 to TRBJ2-7; TRBD2 matches at 8 bases. The CDR3 sequence is 15 residues long. V lost 6 bases, J lost 2 bases, and 9 bases stayed unmatched. Germline V gene data show CDR1 as SNHLY and CDR2 as FYNNEI.

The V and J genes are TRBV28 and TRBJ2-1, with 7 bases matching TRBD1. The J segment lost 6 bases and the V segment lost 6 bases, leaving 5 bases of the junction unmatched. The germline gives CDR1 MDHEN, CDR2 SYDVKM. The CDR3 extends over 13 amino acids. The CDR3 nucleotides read TGTGCCAGCAGCTCTCCAGGGGGCAATGAGCAGTTCTTC. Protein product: CASSSPGGNEQFF.

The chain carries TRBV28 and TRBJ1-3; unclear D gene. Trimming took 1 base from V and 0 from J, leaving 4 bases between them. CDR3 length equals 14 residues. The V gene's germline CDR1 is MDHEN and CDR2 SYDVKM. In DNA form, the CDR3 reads TGTGCCAGCAGTTTATCACTCTCTGGAAACACCATATATTTT. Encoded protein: CASSLSLSGNTIYF. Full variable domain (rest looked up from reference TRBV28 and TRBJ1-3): DVKVTQSSRYLVKRTGEKVFLECVQDMDHENMFWYRQDPGLGLRLIYFSYDVKMKEKGDIPEGYSVSREKKERFSLILESASTNQTSMYLCASSLSLSGNTIYFGEGSWLTVV.

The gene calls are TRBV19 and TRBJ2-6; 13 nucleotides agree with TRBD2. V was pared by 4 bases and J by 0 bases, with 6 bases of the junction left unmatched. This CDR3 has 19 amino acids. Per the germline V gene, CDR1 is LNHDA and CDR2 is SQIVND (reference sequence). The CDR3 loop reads CASSRGLAGTSSGANVLTF. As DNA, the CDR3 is TGTGCCAGTAGTAGGGGACTAGCGGGAACTTCCTCTGGGGCCAACGTCCTGACTTTC.

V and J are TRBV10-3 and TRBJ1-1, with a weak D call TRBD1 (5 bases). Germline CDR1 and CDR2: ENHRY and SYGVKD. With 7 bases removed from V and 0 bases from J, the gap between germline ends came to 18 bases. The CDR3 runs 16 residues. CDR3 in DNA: TGTGCCATCACTGGCCGTCAAGGGGCCCTGAACACTGAAGCTTTCTTT. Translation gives CAITGRQGALNTEAFF.